This section outlines one T cell receptor beta chain sequence together with its context. The antigen is undetermined. The length of the CDR3 is 14 residues. V was pared by 5 bases and J by 1 base, with 11 bases between. Germline assignment: CDR1 SGHAT and CDR2 FQNNGV. The data are from a study of OX40 agonist ivuxolimab in advanced cancers. Clones were read by immunoSEQ multiplex PCR, and TCRdb kept only the in-frame ones, dropping some. The table has over 40,000 clones, nearly 90% seen once. Study-level findings and limits: It was not determined which antigens were specifically recognized by the peripheral T cells that had undergone clonal expansion. Low normalized T-cell clonal expansion was also seen in some nonresponders. By week 6 at 0.1 to 3.0 mg/kg, blood CD4+ and CD8+ T cells had expanded clonally.

The receptor was derived from an adult with an advanced solid tumor such as melanoma, head and neck, liver or kidney cancer. This material consisted of CD4+ or CD8+ T cells sorted from blood, taken in a trial of the OX40 agonist ivuxolimab. The chain combines TRBV11-2 with TRBJ1-1; D is undetermined. The CDR3 DNA sequence: TGTGCCAGCAGCCTTACCCGGGGGAACACTGAAGCTTTCTTT. This gives the protein CASSLTRGNTEAFF.